The 18 T cell receptor beta chains reported below all come from one sample, sequenced in a study of T cell responses to AZD1222 COVID-19 vaccine. Method: immunoSEQ multiplex PCR; TCRdb's copy keeps in-frame clones and lacks some. The sample records about 110,000 clones, about 90% being singletons. This specimen was peripheral blood, taken on day 0 of AZD1222 vaccination. The receptors were gathered from an adult in good health.

The V and J genes are TRBV4-1 and TRBJ2-7; TRBD1 matches 9 bases. Trimming cost V 0 bases and J 6 bases; bases outside gene matches: 15. This CDR3 is built from 18 residues. Germline assignment: CDR1 MGHRA and CDR2 YSYEKL. CDR3 sequence: CASSQDVWWRQGDTEQYF. DNA of the CDR3: TGCGCCAGCAGCCAAGATGTTTGGTGGCGACAGGGGGATACCGAGCAGTACTTC.

CDR3 loop: CASSLTPGGGTTNEKLFF. The CDR3 coding sequence is TGTGCCAGCAGCTTAACCCCTGGCGGGGGGACAACTAATGAAAAACTGTTTTTT. The rearrangement links TRBV7-6 to TRBJ1-4; D is possibly TRBD1 (5 bases). The CDR3 is 18 residues long. Deletions cut 2 bases from V and 0 bases from J, with 16 bases between. Germline V gives CDR1 SGHVS, CDR2 FNYEAQ.

This clone occurred a few times. The chain joins TRBV9 to TRBJ1-1; no reliable D call. The germline V and J ends were trimmed by 1 base and 1 base, with 8 bases remaining between them. This CDR3 is built from 14 residues. Germline-derived CDR1 and CDR2 are SGDLS and YYNGEE. The CDR3 here is CASSVLQTNTEAFF. As DNA, the CDR3 is TGTGCCAGCAGCGTACTACAGACGAACACTGAAGCTTTCTTT.

This chain uses TRBV10-2 with TRBJ2-7; 7 nucleotides line up with TRBD2. V lost 7 bases, J lost 0 bases, and 3 bases stayed unmatched. This CDR3 spans 13 amino acids. Germline V gene sequence: CDR1 WSHSY, CDR2 SAAADI. The CDR3: CASMGLSSYEQYF. The CDR3 bases are TGCGCCAGCATGGGACTAAGCTCCTACGAGCAGTACTTC.

The chain carries TRBV3-1 (or the pseudogene TRBV3-2) and TRBJ2-7; D ambiguous. V lost 3 bases and J lost 6, with 9 bases in between. The germline gives CDR1 LGHDT, CDR2 YNNKEL (reference sequence). CDR3 length: 12 residues. CDR3 nucleotides: TGTGCCAGCAGCCATTTGGCCGCCGAGCAGTACTTC. The encoded protein is CASSHLAAEQYF.

The chain is built from TRBV11-2 and TRBJ2-7; the match to TRBD2 covers 13 bases. CDR3 length: 15 residues. V shed 5 bases and J 4 bases; nucleotides not matched to a gene: 5. CDR1 is SGHAT and CDR2 is FQNNGV in the germline V gene. For the CDR3, the DNA is TGTGCCAGCAGCCCCACTAGCGGGGGGGCTTACGAGCAGTACTTC. It encodes CASSPTSGGAYEQYF.

V and J are TRBV11-3 and TRBJ2-4; possibly TRBD1 for D (6 bases). V gave up 2 bases and J gave up 0 bases, with 8 bases separating them. CDR1 is SGHNT and CDR2 is YENEEA in the germline V gene. This CDR3 has 15 residues. The CDR3 DNA reads TGTGCCAGCAGCTTACCAGGGGTAGCCAAAAACATTCAGTACTTC. Protein: CASSLPGVAKNIQYF.

On this clone itself: A junction boundary mismatches the germline segment, possibly from a read error. This chain joins TRBV25-1 and TRBJ1-1, with D unresolved. Germline V gene data show CDR1 as MGHDK and CDR2 as SYGVNS. This CDR3 is built from 10 residues. CDR3 loop: CASSGSHLRF. The CDR3 DNA reads TGTGCCAGCAGTGGGTCCCACCTCCGATTT.

The rearrangement joins TRBV6-1 to TRBJ1-5; D is unresolved. Germline V gene sequence: CDR1 MNHNS, CDR2 SASEGT. The V end was cut by 1 base, the J end by 6 bases, with 13 bases between. The CDR3 consists of 15 residues. CDR3 in DNA: TGTGCCAGCAGTGAAGAAATCGGCCTCGCTCAGCCCCAGCATTTT. This gives the protein CASSEEIGLAQPQHF.

The chain joins TRBV27 to TRBJ2-1, with 12 bases fitting TRBD2. V was pared by 5 bases and J by 13 bases, with 21 bases of the junction left unmatched. This CDR3 contains 18 residues. The V gene's germline CDR1 is MNHEY and CDR2 SMNVEV (reference sequence). The CDR3: CASSVSPLPLAGGPYQFF. The CDR3 coding sequence is TGTGCCAGCAGTGTAAGTCCCCTTCCCCTAGCGGGAGGGCCTTACCAGTTCTTC.

The chain couples TRBV4-1 to TRBJ2-7, with 10 bases fitting TRBD2. This CDR3 has 14 residues. The junction had 2 bases not matched to a gene; V was cut back by 2 bases and J by 4 bases. The germline V gene encodes CDR1 MGHRA and CDR2 YSYEKL. The CDR3 DNA reads as TGCGCCAGCAGCCAACTAGCGGGGGAGTACGAGCAGTACTTC. Its translation is CASSQLAGEYEQYF.

CDR3 protein: CSVRWGLGGYTF. Written as DNA, the CDR3 is TGCAGCGTTAGGTGGGGCCTCGGGGGCTACACCTTC. This chain uses TRBV29-1 with TRBJ1-2; the D gene is possibly TRBD1 (5 bases). The V gene's germline CDR1 is SQVTM and CDR2 ANQGSEA. V shed 5 bases and J shed 8 bases, with 15 bases lying between them. This CDR3 spans 12 amino acids.

The table lists this clone with a few counts. V gene TRBV7-3 combines with J gene TRBJ1-6; D may be TRBD1 (6 bases). V was trimmed by 5 bases and J by 9 bases, leaving 17 bases between them. The CDR3 has 15 residues. Germline V gives CDR1 SGHTA, CDR2 FQGTGA. The CDR3 sequence: CASSPGTLPGSPLHF. DNA of the CDR3: TGTGCCAGCAGCCCAGGGACATTGCCCGGTTCACCCCTCCACTTT.

The V and J genes are TRBV7-2 and TRBJ2-7; D unresolved. Germline values: CDR1 SGHTA, CDR2 FQGNSA. The V end was cut by 2 bases, the J end by 3 bases, with 5 bases between. This CDR3 region has 12 residues. In DNA, the CDR3 is TGTGCCAGCAGCTTAACTAACTACGAGCAGTACTTC. It specifies CASSLTNYEQYF. The whole variable domain, remainder taken from reference TRBV7-2 and TRBJ2-7, is GAGVSQSPSNKVTEKGKDVELRCDPISGHTALYWYRQSLGQGLEFLIYFQGNSAPDKSGLPSDRFSAERTGGSVSTLTIQRTQQEDSAVYLCASSLTNYEQYFGPGTRLTVT.

The V call is TRBV2, the J call TRBJ1-2; TRBD1 matches at 8 bases. Germline assignment: CDR1 SNHLY and CDR2 FYNNEI. This CDR3 has 13 amino acids. The ends lost 6 bases at V and 3 bases at J; junction bases unmatched: 3. CDR3 amino acids: CASSQGADYGYTF. As DNA, the CDR3 is TGTGCCAGCAGCCAGGGGGCGGACTATGGCTACACCTTC.

The gene calls are TRBV27 and TRBJ2-1, with 7 bases fitting TRBD1. This CDR3 is built from 16 residues. Germline-derived CDR1 and CDR2 are MNHEY and SMNVEV (reference sequence). J gave up 3 bases and V 7 bases, and 12 bases lay outside the gene matches. The DNA of the CDR3 is TGTGCCAGCACCCTCAAAACAGGGGTGGGCTACAATGAGCAGTTCTTC. Translation gives CASTLKTGVGYNEQFF.

The chain employs TRBV7-2 and TRBJ2-5; 7 nucleotides align to TRBD1. Trimming at V came to 4 bases and at J to 6 bases, leaving 5 bases not matched to a gene. The germline gives CDR1 SGHTA, CDR2 FQGNSA. CDR3 size: 13 residues. CDR3 sequence (DNA): TGTGCCAGCAGCTCCGGGACAGCTAAGACCCAGTACTTC. It codes for CASSSGTAKTQYF.

The rearrangement uses TRBV2 and TRBJ1-3; TRBD1 matches 9 bases. Looked up from germline, CDR1 is SNHLY and CDR2 is FYNNEI. V shed 3 bases and J 0 bases; nucleotides not matched to a gene: 6. The CDR3 is 17 residues long. The CDR3 spells CASSDLVTGGSGNTIYF. DNA of the CDR3: TGTGCCAGCAGTGATTTGGTGACAGGGGGCTCTGGAAACACCATATATTTT.